The 9 T cell receptor beta chains reported below all come from one sample, sequenced in a study of T cell repertoires in cytomegalovirus infection. TCRdb reanalysed the reads using MiXCR and keeps one entry per CDR3 protein. The sample carries fewer than 400,000 distinct CDR3 sequences, 15% to 20% recorded once. The specimen sequenced was PBMCs. The receptor source for this set is a human donor in good health (CMV status not recorded). Some clones in this sample may be carry-over from other donors' samples.

This clonotype was seen repeatedly, ten times or more. CDR3 in amino acids: CASSSGLAGGREQYF. Written as DNA, the CDR3 is TGTGCCAGCAGCTCGGGACTAGCGGGAGGGCGTGAGCAGTACTTC. This chain joins TRBV7-2 and TRBJ2-7; 16 bases agree with TRBD2. CDR1 and CDR2 (germline): SGHTA, FQGNSA. This CDR3 is built from 15 residues. Losses at the gene ends were 4 bases for V and 7 bases for J; bases not matched to a gene: 4.

This clonotype was seen many times. The J gene is TRBJ1-5, the V gene TRBV12-3 or TRBV12-4, with D perhaps TRBD1 (5 bases). V was pared by 3 bases and J by 5 bases, with 14 bases between. The CDR3 totals 15 residues. CDR3 amino acids: CASSFSLSGDQPQHF. Written as DNA, the CDR3 is TGTGCCAGCAGTTTTTCCTTATCGGGGGATCAGCCCCAGCATTTT.

A few counts support this clonotype. V is TRBV5-5 and J is TRBJ1-5; D unresolved. CDR1 and CDR2 from the germline V gene are SGHKS and YYEKEE (reference sequence). CDR3 size: 17 residues. V shed 2 bases and J shed 1 base, with 16 bases lying between them. CDR3 DNA sequence: TGTGCCAGCAGCTTTTCCTACAGATTCCCAAGCAATCAGCCCCAGCATTTT. Its translation: CASSFSYRFPSNQPQHF.

The gene calls are TRBV11-2 and TRBJ2-7; unclear D gene. V was trimmed by 1 base and J by 6 bases, leaving 7 bases between them. Germline V lookup: CDR1 SGHAT, CDR2 FQNNGV. This CDR3 spans 12 amino acids. The CDR3 region has the DNA TGTGCCAGCAGCTTAGGGCACCTCGAGCAGTACTTC. This encodes CASSLGHLEQYF.

The CDR3 coding sequence is TGCGCCAGCAGCTTGGGACCGGATATCAATGAGCAGTTCTTC. This translates into CASSLGPDINEQFF. The chain joins TRBV5-1 to TRBJ2-1; D is uncertain. The CDR3 has 14 residues. Germline lookup yields CDR1 SGHRS and CDR2 YFSETQ. Deletions cut 0 bases from V and 6 bases from J, with 10 bases between.

This clonotype has only a few counts. The chain links TRBV2 to TRBJ1-6; no definite D call. Looked up from germline, CDR1 is SNHLY and CDR2 is FYNNEI. Trimming took off 6 bases at V and 9 bases at J, with 9 bases between the two ends. This CDR3 contains 12 residues. In DNA, the CDR3 is TGTGCCAGCAGGGCTGAAGGTTCACCCCTCCACTTT. Its protein product is CASRAEGSPLHF. The complete variable domain, with remaining parts taken from reference TRBV2 and TRBJ1-6, reads EPEVTQTPSHQVTQMGQEVILRCVPISNHLYFYWYRQILGQKVEFLVSFYNNEISEKSEIFDDQFSVERPDGSNFTLKIRSTKLEDSAMYFCASRAEGSPLHFGNGTRLTVT.

This clonotype has ten or more counts. The genes are TRBV12-3 or TRBV12-4 and TRBJ2-3; D tentatively reads TRBD1 or TRBD2 (6 bases each). This CDR3 region has 16 residues. V was clipped by 3 bases and J by 4 bases, with 17 bases between them. The CDR3 reads CASSLEGGGPPDTQYF. CDR3 nucleotides: TGTGCCAGCAGTTTGGAAGGGGGAGGACCCCCAGATACGCAGTATTTT.

Only a few counts were recorded for this clonotype. The chain recombines TRBV5-4 with TRBJ2-5; D is uncertain. CDR3 length: 15 residues. V lost 4 bases, J lost 4 bases, and 17 bases lay in between. Germline CDR1 SGHNT, CDR2 YYREEE (reference sequence). The CDR3 region has the DNA TGTGCCAGCAGCCCCAGGCGAGACGGGTCAGAGACCCAGTACTTC. Protein sequence: CASSPRRDGSETQYF.

Comments on this clonotype: The junction does not match germline at one end; this may be a read error. As DNA, the CDR3 is TGTGCCAGCAGCCAAGATGGGGATGGCCCCGACAGGGTTCTTGTCTATGGCTACACCTTC. It yields the protein CASSQDGDGPDRVLVYGYTF. The chain uses TRBV4-1 and TRBJ1-2; TRBD1 aligns across 7 bases. Germline V gene lookup returns CDR1 MGHRA and CDR2 YSYEKL. This CDR3 spans 20 amino acids.